The table lists the clone carrying this T cell receptor (beta chain) with a few counts. The sample originates from a study of shared clonotypes between healthy human individuals. Profiled with immunoSEQ multiplex PCR; TCRdb holds only in-frame clones, not every one. This sample carries some 1,400,000 clones, roughly 97% of them seen once, and the ten largest clones take 1.2%. This CDR3 has 13 residues. The germline V gene encodes CDR1 SQVTM and CDR2 ANQGSEA. V was pared by 4 bases and J by 6 bases, with 1 base of the junction left unmatched. The V and J genes are TRBV29-1 and TRBJ2-1, with 12 bases that match TRBD2. Specimen: naive CD4+ T cells sorted from blood. Subset meaning: CD45RA+ positively selected. The receptor was derived from a man aged 25-45 years in good health. The CDR3 region is CSVASGRANEQFF. CDR3 nucleotide sequence: TGCAGCGTTGCTAGCGGGAGGGCCAATGAGCAGTTCTTC.